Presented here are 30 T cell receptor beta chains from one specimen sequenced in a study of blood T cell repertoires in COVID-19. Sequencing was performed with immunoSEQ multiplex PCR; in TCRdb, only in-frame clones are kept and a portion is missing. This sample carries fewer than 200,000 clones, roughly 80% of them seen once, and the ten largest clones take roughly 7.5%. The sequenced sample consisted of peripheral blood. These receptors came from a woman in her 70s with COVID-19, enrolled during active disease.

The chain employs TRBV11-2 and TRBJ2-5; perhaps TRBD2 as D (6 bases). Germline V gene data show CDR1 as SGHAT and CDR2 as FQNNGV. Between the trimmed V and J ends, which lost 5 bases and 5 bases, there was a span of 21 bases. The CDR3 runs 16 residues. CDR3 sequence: CASSIGTGTAGETQYF. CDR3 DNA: TGTGCCAGCAGCATAGGGACCGGGACCGCGGGGGAGACCCAGTACTTC.

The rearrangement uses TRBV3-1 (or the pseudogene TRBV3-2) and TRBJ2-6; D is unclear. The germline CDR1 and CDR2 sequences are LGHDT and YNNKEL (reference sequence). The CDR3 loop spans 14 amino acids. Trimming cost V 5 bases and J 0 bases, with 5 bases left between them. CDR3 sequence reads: CASSSYSGANVLTF. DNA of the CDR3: TGTGCCAGCAGCTCCTACTCTGGGGCCAACGTCCTGACTTTC.

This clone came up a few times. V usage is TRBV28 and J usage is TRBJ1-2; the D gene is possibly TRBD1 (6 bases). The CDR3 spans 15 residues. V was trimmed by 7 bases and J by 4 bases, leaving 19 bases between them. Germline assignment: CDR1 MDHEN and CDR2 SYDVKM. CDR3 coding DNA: TGTGCCAGCACCACGGACAGATTTGGACCCTATGGCTACACCTTC. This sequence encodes CASTTDRFGPYGYTF.

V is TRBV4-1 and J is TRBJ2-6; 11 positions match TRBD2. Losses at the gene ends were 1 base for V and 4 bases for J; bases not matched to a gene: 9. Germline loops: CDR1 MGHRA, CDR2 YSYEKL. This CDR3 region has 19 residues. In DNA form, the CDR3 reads TGCGCCAGCAGCCAAGGGGAACTAGCGGGAGTCACAGGGGCCAACGTCCTGACTTTC. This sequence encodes CASSQGELAGVTGANVLTF.

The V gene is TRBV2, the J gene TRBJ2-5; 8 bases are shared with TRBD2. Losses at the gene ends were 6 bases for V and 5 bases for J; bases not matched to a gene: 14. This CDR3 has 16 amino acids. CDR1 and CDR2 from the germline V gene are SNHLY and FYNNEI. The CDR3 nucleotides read TGTGCCAGCAGGGAGGGGGGAGCGGGAGTTGGGGAGACCCAGTACTTC. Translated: CASREGGAGVGETQYF.

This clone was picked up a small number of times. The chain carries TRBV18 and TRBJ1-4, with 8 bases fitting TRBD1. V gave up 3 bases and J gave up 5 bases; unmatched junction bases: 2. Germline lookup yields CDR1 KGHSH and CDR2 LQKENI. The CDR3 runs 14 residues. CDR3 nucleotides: TGTGCCAGCTCACCGGGGACAGGCAATGAAAAACTGTTTTTT. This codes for CASSPGTGNEKLFF.

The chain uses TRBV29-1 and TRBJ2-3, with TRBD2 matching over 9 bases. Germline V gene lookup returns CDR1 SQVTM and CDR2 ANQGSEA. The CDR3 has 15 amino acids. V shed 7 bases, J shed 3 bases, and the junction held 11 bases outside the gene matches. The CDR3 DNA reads TGCAGCGCCTCATTAGCGGGAGAGGCAACAGATACGCAGTATTTT. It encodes CSASLAGEATDTQYF.

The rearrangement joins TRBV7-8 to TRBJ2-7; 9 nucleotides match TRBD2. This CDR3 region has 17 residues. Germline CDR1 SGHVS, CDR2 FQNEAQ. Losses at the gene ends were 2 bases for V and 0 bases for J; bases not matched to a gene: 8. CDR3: CASSLTAGGPHSYEQYF. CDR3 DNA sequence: TGTGCCAGCAGCTTAACGGCGGGAGGGCCTCACTCCTACGAGCAGTACTTC.

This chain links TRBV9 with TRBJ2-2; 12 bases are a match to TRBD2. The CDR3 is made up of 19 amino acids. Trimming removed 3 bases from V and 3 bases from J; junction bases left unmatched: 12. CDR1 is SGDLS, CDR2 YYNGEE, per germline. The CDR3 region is CASSGRPTSGSSYTGELFF. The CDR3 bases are TGTGCCAGCAGCGGGCGCCCGACTAGCGGGAGTTCGTACACCGGGGAGCTGTTTTTT.

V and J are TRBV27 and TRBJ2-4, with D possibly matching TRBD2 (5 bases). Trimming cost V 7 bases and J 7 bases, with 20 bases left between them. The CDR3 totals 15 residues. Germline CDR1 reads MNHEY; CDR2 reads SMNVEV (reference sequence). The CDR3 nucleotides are TGTGCCAGCACCTCGTTCCGGGAAGGCCGGAACATTCAGTACTTC. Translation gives CASTSFREGRNIQYF.

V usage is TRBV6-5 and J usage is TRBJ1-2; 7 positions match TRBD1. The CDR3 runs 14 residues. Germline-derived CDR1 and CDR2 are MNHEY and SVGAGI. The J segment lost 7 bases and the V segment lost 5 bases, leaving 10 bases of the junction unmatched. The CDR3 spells CASSPRQGWFGYTF. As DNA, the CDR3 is TGTGCCAGCAGTCCACGACAGGGTTGGTTTGGCTACACCTTC.

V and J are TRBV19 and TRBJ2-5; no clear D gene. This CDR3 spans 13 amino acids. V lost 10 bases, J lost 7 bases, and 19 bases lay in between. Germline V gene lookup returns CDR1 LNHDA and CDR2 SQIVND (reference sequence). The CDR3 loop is CATSISVAPTQYF. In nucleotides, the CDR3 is TGTGCCACCTCCATCTCCGTGGCACCGACCCAGTACTTC. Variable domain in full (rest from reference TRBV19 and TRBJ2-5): DGGITQSPKYLFRKEGQNVTLSCEQNLNHDAMYWYRQDPGQGLRLIYYSQIVNDFQKGDIAEGYSVSREKKESFPLTVTSAQKNPTAFYLCATSISVAPTQYFGPGTRLLVL.

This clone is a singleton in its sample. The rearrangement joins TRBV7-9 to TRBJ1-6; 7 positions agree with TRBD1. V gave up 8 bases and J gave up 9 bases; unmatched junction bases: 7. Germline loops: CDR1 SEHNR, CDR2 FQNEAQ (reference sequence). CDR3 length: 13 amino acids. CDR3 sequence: CASAQGMSSPLHF. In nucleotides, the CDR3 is TGTGCCAGCGCACAGGGGATGAGTTCACCCCTCCACTTT.

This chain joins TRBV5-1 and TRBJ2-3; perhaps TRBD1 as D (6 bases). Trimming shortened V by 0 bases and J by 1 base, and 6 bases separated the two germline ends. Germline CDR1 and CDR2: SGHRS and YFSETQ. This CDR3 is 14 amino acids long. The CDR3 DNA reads TGCGCCAGCAGCTTGGACAGGGGCACAGATACGCAGTATTTT. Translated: CASSLDRGTDTQYF. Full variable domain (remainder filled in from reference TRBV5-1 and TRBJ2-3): KAGVTQTPRYLIKTRGQQVTLSCSPISGHRSVSWYQQTPGQGLQFLFEYFSETQRNKGNFPGRFSGRQFSNSRSEMNVSTLELGDSALYLCASSLDRGTDTQYFGPGTRLTVL.

The chain's CDR3 is CASRPTGGGQTQYF. The CDR3 nucleotides are TGTGCCAGCAGACCAACAGGGGGCGGACAGACCCAGTACTTC. The chain combines TRBV11-2 with TRBJ2-5; the match to TRBD1 covers 9 bases. The CDR3 spans 14 residues. The germline CDR1 and CDR2 sequences are SGHAT and FQNNGV. The V gene end was trimmed by 6 bases and the J gene end by 6 bases; junction bases not matched to a gene: 8.

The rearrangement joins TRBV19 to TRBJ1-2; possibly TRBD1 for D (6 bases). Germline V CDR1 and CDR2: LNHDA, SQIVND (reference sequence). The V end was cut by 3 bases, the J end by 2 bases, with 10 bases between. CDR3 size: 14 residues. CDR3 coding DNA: TGTGCCAGTAGTATTCAACAGGGAAACTATGGCTACACCTTC. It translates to CASSIQQGNYGYTF.

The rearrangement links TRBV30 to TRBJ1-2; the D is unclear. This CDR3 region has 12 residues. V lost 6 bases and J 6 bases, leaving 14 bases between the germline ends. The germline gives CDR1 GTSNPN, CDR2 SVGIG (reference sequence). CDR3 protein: CACSFLRDGYTF. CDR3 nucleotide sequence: TGTGCCTGTAGTTTTTTGAGGGATGGCTACACCTTC.

The CDR3 coding sequence is TGTGCCAGTACCCTGACAGGGAACACCGGGGAGCTGTTTTTT. The encoded protein is CASTLTGNTGELFF. The V call is TRBV19, the J call TRBJ2-2, with D perhaps matching TRBD1 (6 bases). V was pared by 7 bases and J by 1 base, with 10 bases between. The length of the CDR3 is 14 residues. The germline CDR1 and CDR2 sequences are LNHDA and SQIVND (reference sequence).

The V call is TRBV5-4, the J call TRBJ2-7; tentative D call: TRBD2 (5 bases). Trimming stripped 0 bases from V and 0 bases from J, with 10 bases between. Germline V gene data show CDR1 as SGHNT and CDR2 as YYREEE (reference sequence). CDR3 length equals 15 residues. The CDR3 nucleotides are TGTGCCAGCAGCTTGGGAGGGTCCACCTCCTACGAGCAGTACTTC. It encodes CASSLGGSTSYEQYF.

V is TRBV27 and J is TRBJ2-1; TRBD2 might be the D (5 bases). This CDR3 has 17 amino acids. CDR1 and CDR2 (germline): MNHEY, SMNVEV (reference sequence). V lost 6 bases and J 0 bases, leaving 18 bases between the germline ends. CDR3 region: CASRGLAPSSSYNEQFF. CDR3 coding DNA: TGTGCCAGCAGGGGATTAGCGCCTTCTAGCTCCTACAATGAGCAGTTCTTC.

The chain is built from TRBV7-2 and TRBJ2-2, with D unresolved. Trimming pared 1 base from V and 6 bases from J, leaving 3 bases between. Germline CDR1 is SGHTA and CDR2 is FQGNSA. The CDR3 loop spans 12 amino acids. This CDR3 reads CASSLVSGELFF. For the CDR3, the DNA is TGTGCCAGCAGCTTAGTCTCCGGGGAGCTGTTTTTT.

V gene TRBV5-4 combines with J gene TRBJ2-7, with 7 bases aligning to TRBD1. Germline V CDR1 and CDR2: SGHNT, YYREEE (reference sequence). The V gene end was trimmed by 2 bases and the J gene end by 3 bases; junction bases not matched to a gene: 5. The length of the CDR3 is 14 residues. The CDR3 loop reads CASSFRDSRYEQYF. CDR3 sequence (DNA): TGTGCCAGCAGCTTCCGGGACAGCCGCTACGAGCAGTACTTC.

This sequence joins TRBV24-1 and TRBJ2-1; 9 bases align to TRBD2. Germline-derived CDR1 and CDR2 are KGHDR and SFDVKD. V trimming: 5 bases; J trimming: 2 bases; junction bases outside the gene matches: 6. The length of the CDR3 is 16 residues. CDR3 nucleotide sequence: TGTGCCACCAGTGCTGAGACTAGCGGAGCCTACAATGAGCAGTTCTTC. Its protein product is CATSAETSGAYNEQFF.

CDR3 nucleotide sequence: TGTGCCAGCAGCAGCCGACAGGGCCCAGATACGCAGTATTTT. Translation: CASSSRQGPDTQYF. The chain couples TRBV5-4 to TRBJ2-3; 7 bases match TRBD1. CDR3 length equals 14 residues. Looked up from germline, CDR1 is SGHNT and CDR2 is YYREEE (reference sequence). V was pared by 4 bases and J by 4 bases, with 6 bases of the junction left unmatched.

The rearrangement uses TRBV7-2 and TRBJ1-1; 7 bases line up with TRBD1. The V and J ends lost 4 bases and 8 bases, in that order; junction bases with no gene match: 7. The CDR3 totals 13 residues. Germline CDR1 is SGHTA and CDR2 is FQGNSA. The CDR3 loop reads CASSYSRDREAFF. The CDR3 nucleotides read TGTGCCAGCAGCTACTCCCGGGACAGAGAAGCTTTCTTT.

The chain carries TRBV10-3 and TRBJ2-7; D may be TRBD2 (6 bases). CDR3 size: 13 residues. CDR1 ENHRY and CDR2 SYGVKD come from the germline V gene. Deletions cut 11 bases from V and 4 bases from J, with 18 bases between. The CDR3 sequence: CAVALEGGYEQYF. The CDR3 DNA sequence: TGTGCCGTAGCACTGGAAGGAGGGTACGAGCAGTACTTC.

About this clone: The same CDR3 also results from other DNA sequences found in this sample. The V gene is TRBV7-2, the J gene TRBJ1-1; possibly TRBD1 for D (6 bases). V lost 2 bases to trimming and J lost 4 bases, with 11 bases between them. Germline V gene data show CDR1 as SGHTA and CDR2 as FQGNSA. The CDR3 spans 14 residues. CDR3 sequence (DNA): TGTGCCAGCAGCTTATTGCAGGGGAGCACTGAAGCTTTCTTT. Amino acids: CASSLLQGSTEAFF.

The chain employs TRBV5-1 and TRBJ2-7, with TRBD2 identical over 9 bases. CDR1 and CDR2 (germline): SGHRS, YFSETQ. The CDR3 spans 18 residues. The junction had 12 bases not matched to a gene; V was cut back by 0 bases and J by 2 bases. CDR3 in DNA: TGCGCCAGCAGCTTGGAGAATAGCGGGAGCTATATCACCTACGAGCAGTACTTC. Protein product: CASSLENSGSYITYEQYF. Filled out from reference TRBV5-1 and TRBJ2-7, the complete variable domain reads KAGVTQTPRYLIKTRGQQVTLSCSPISGHRSVSWYQQTPGQGLQFLFEYFSETQRNKGNFPGRFSGRQFSNSRSEMNVSTLELGDSALYLCASSLENSGSYITYEQYFGPGTRLTVT.

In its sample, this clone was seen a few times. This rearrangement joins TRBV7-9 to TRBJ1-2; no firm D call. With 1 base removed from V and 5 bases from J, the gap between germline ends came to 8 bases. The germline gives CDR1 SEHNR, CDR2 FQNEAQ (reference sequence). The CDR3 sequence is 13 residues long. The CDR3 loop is CASSLVPGYGYTF. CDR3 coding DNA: TGTGCCAGCAGCTTAGTACCAGGATATGGCTACACCTTC.

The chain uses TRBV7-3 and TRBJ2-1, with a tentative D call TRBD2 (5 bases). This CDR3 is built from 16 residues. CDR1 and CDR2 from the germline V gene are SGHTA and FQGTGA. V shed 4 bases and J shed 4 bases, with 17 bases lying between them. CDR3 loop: CASSSQASGLYNEQFF. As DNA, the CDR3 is TGTGCCAGCAGCTCCCAGGCAAGCGGTTTATACAATGAGCAGTTCTTC. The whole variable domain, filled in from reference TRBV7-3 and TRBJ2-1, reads GAGVSQTPSNKVTEKGKYVELRCDPISGHTALYWYRQSLGQGPEFLIYFQGTGAADDSGLPNDRFFAVRPEGSVSTLKIQRTERGDSAVYLCASSSQASGLYNEQFFGPGTRLTVL.